The next 21 T cell receptor beta chains were all read from a single sample in a study of molecular identifiers for immune sequencing clone quantification. From the PCR reads, TCRdb called clonotypes with MiXCR, one entry per CDR3 protein. The table includes approximately 500,000 distinct CDR3 sequences, 25% detected once. Sequenced input: naive CD8+ T cells from blood, with Jurkat cell RNA spiked in. The sample's subset: FACS-sorted CD8+CD4-CCR7+CD45RA+ naive T cells. These receptors all stem from a human donor in good health. Some libraries in this study had Jurkat cell RNA spiked in.

This clonotype has a single count. This could be a read error, since a much larger clone is one nucleotide away. This chain uses TRBV29-1 with TRBJ2-2, with TRBD2 as a possible D gene (7 bases). The CDR3 extends over 15 amino acids. Trimming removed 0 bases from V and 7 bases from J, with 15 bases in between. The germline V gene encodes CDR1 SQVTM and CDR2 ANQGSEA. The CDR3, as DNA: TGCAGCGTTGAAGATCCGGACAGCGGGGTCGGGGAGCTGTTTTTT. Translated, it gives CSVEDPDSGVGELFF.

In this sample, this clonotype turned up a few times. This chain links TRBV25-1 with TRBJ2-7; no clear D gene. V was shortened by 10 bases and J by 3 bases, with 16 bases between the two germline ends. CDR3 size: 13 residues. CDR1 and CDR2 from the germline V gene are MGHDK and SYGVNS. The CDR3 DNA sequence: TGTGCCACCCTCCCTAGAACAGTCTACGAGCAGTACTTC. It yields the protein CATLPRTVYEQYF.

This clonotype was seen more than once but under ten times. The chain employs TRBV15 and TRBJ1-4, with D uncertain. This CDR3 region has 14 residues. V was trimmed by 3 bases and J by 5 bases, leaving 10 bases between them. Germline V gene data show CDR1 as LNHNV and CDR2 as YYDKDF (reference sequence). CDR3 sequence (DNA): TGTGCCACCAGCAGTTTGAAGAGGAATGAAAAACTGTTTTTT. Translated: CATSSLKRNEKLFF.

This clonotype was observed a few times. This rearrangement joins TRBV14 to TRBJ1-2, with D uncertain. The V gene's germline CDR1 is SGHDN and CDR2 FVKESK. V lost 4 bases and J lost 3, with 9 bases in between. This CDR3 comprises 13 residues. The CDR3 region is CASSPYTDYGYTF. Here the CDR3 DNA reads TGTGCCAGCAGCCCCTACACCGACTATGGCTACACCTTC.

The V gene is TRBV4-3, the J gene TRBJ2-7; D gene uncertain. V gave up 0 bases and J gave up 0 bases, with 9 bases separating them. This CDR3 is 15 amino acids long. CDR1 is LGHNA and CDR2 is YSLEER in the germline V gene. This chain's CDR3 is CASSQDRQRSYEQYF. The CDR3 nucleotides are TGCGCCAGCAGCCAAGATAGGCAGCGCTCCTACGAGCAGTACTTC.

Turning to this clonotype: With a much larger clone just one base away, this may be a read error. CDR3 bases: TGTGCCAGCAGCTCCCAGGAGACTGGGGCCAACGCCCTGACTTTC. It translates to CASSSQETGANALTF. The chain links TRBV7-2 to TRBJ2-6, with D possibly matching TRBD1 (5 bases). Germline V gives CDR1 SGHTA, CDR2 FQGNSA. This CDR3 has 15 amino acids.

This sequence joins TRBV7-9 and TRBJ2-7, with 12 positions matching TRBD2. V gave up 1 base and J gave up 4 bases; unmatched junction bases: 5. This CDR3 region has 16 residues. CDR1 is SEHNR and CDR2 is FQNEAQ in the germline V gene (reference sequence). The CDR3 DNA is TGTGCCAGCAGCTTAGTTGGACTAGCGGGGCCGTACGAGCAGTACTTC. It codes for CASSLVGLAGPYEQYF.

This clonotype was seen only a few times. The chain employs TRBV19 and TRBJ1-5; 7 bases are a match to TRBD1. V dropped 1 base and J dropped 1; count of bases not matched to a gene: 1. The CDR3 has 15 residues. The V gene's germline CDR1 is LNHDA and CDR2 SQIVND (reference sequence). The DNA of the CDR3 is TGTGCCAGTAGTATAGTGGGACAGAGCAATCAGCCCCAGCATTTT. Protein sequence: CASSIVGQSNQPQHF.

This clonotype was found many times. The chain couples TRBV19 to TRBJ2-3, with D tentatively TRBD1 or TRBD2 (7 bases each). In germline, CDR1 is LNHDA, CDR2 SQIVND (reference sequence). The V and J ends lost 7 bases and 2 bases respectively, with 19 bases between them. The CDR3 is made up of 16 amino acids. For the CDR3, the DNA is TGTGCCAGTACCAGGGAGGGGGCAGTCTACACAGATACGCAGTATTTT. Amino acids: CASTREGAVYTDTQYF.

To note about this clonotype: A single base separates this from a much larger clone, so it may be a read error. This chain connects TRBV5-1 to TRBJ1-1, with unresolved D. This CDR3 comprises 13 residues. V lost 2 bases, J lost 4 bases, and 9 bases lay in between. Germline V gene data show CDR1 as SGHRS and CDR2 as YFSETQ. DNA for the CDR3: TGCGCCAGCAGCTTTTTCCCAAGCACTGAAGCTTTCTTT. Protein product: CASSFFPSTEAFF. The variable domain in full, completed from reference TRBV5-1 and TRBJ1-1, reads KAGVTQTPRYLIKTRGQQVTLSCSPISGHRSVSWYQQTPGQGLQFLFEYFSETQRNKGNFPGRFSGRQFSNSRSEMNVSTLELGDSALYLCASSFFPSTEAFFGQGTRLTVV.

The chain couples TRBV30 to TRBJ2-7; perhaps TRBD1 as D (6 bases). CDR3 size: 13 residues. Trimming stripped 3 bases from V and 5 bases from J, with 14 bases between. Germline loops: CDR1 GTSNPN, CDR2 SVGIG (reference sequence). Written as DNA, the CDR3 is TGTGCCTGGAGCCGGGACACGGGCCACGAGCAGTACTTC. Translated: CAWSRDTGHEQYF.

The chain is built from TRBV27 and TRBJ2-3; TRBD2 matches at 11 bases. The CDR3 has 16 amino acids. CDR1 and CDR2 from the germline V gene are MNHEY and SMNVEV (reference sequence). The V gene end was trimmed by 5 bases and the J gene end by 1 base; junction bases not matched to a gene: 5. The CDR3 region has the DNA TGTGCCAGCAGTACTCCGGGACTAGCGGGCACAGATACGCAGTATTTT. Protein: CASSTPGLAGTDTQYF.

This clonotype was picked up many times. This CDR3 reads CASSTGWGSYEQYF. CDR3 nucleotides: TGTGCCAGCAGTACCGGCTGGGGTTCCTACGAGCAGTACTTC. The chain uses TRBV6-5 and TRBJ2-7; no firm D call. This CDR3 region has 14 residues. The ends were cut back, 5 bases at V and 1 base at J, with 12 bases in the middle. Per the germline V gene, CDR1 is MNHEY and CDR2 is SVGAGI.

Points on this clonotype: The junction shows a germline mismatch at one end, possibly a read error. The DNA for the CDR3 is TGTGCCAGCAGCTTAAGACAGGGAGAAGAGACCCAGTCCTTC. As protein: CASSLRQGEETQSF. The genes are TRBV7-9 and TRBJ2-5; 7 nucleotides line up with TRBD1. Germline V lookup: CDR1 SEHNR, CDR2 FQNEAQ (reference sequence). CDR3 size: 14 residues.

As regards this clonotype: A much larger clone is a single base away; this may be a read error. The chain joins TRBV29-1 to TRBJ1-2; D is ambiguous. V shed 7 bases and J shed 3 bases, with 12 bases lying between them. The V gene's germline CDR1 is SQVTM and CDR2 ANQGSEA. The CDR3 extends over 12 amino acids. The CDR3 DNA reads as TGCAGCGGGTTGGCAGGAGACTATGGCTACACCTTC. Its protein product is CSGLAGDYGYTF.

Notes on this clonotype: One end of the junction fails to match germline, which may point to a read error. The chain links TRBV7-8 to TRBJ2-3; TRBD1 is a possible D gene (5 bases). Germline CDR1 is SGHVS and CDR2 is FQNEAQ. CDR3 size: 15 residues. Here the CDR3 reads CTSSILQGIPDTQYF. CDR3 DNA: TGTACCAGCAGCATACTCCAGGGAATCCCAGATACGCAGTATTTT.

This clonotype was seen a handful of times. The CDR3 loop reads CASSPMGEQYF. CDR3 bases: TGTGCCAGCAGTCCCATGGGCGAGCAGTACTTC. This chain links TRBV6-6 with TRBJ2-7; D gene ambiguous. This CDR3 contains 11 residues. Trimming shortened V by 5 bases and J by 6 bases, and 8 bases separated the two germline ends. The germline V gene encodes CDR1 MNHNY and CDR2 SVGAGI (reference sequence).

Points on this clonotype: It may be a read error: a sequence one base away is much more abundant. This chain connects TRBV3-1 to TRBJ2-5; D remains ambiguous. From germline, CDR1 is LGHDT and CDR2 YNNKEL (reference sequence). Trimming left V 4 bases short and J 4 bases short, with 13 bases between. The CDR3 consists of 14 residues. CDR3 amino acids: CASSLEDGIETQYF. In nucleotides, the CDR3 is TGTGCCAGCAGCCTAGAGGACGGCATAGAGACCCAGTACTTC.

This clonotype was found a few times. The chain couples TRBV11-3 to TRBJ2-1, with 7 bases fitting TRBD2. This CDR3 is built from 17 residues. V trimming: 3 bases; J trimming: 8 bases; junction bases outside the gene matches: 16. The germline V gene encodes CDR1 SGHNT and CDR2 YENEEA. CDR3 in DNA: TGTGCCAGCAGCTTCTCCGGGGAGGGCCCGGGGATAGATGAGCAGTTCTTC. As protein: CASSFSGEGPGIDEQFF.

This clonotype was counted only a few times. V usage is TRBV6-5 and J usage is TRBJ2-2, with D uncertain. Germline CDR1 and CDR2: MNHEY and SVGAGI. The CDR3 covers 14 residues. V lost 6 bases, J lost 1 base, and 9 bases lay in between. CDR3 in amino acids: CASSIHKNTGELFF. The DNA for the CDR3 is TGTGCCAGCAGCATACACAAGAACACCGGGGAGCTGTTTTTT.

This clonotype was observed a handful of times. This sequence joins TRBV29-1 and TRBJ2-1; possible D gene TRBD2, 6 bases. This CDR3 is built from 14 residues. Germline loops: CDR1 SQVTM, CDR2 ANQGSEA. The ends were cut back, 6 bases at V and 0 bases at J, with 12 bases in the middle. The CDR3 coding sequence is TGCAGCGTGGTCACGGGGGACTCCTACAATGAGCAGTTCTTC. Encoded protein: CSVVTGDSYNEQFF.